This TCR beta chain was recorded in a study of chemoradiotherapy in HPV16-positive cancers. Trimming removed 5 bases at V and 7 bases at J, with 15 bases between. This CDR3 is built from 14 residues. Germline CDR1 is MGHRA and CDR2 is YSYEKL. TCRdb's copy holds only in-frame clones and misses some; the assay was immunoSEQ multiplex PCR. This sample has roughly 30,000 clones, with around 93% found just once. The clonotype originates from a human donor with HPV-associated anogenital cancer. The material sequenced was blood, taken from a patient who underwent chemoradiotherapy. V and J are TRBV4-1 and TRBJ1-5, with a tentative D call TRBD1 (5 bases). CDR3 amino acids: CASSYFPQGQPQHF. The CDR3 DNA sequence: TGCGCCAGCAGCTATTTCCCTCAGGGCCAGCCCCAGCATTTT.